This TCR beta chain was captured in a study of cytomegalovirus exposure and HLA in healthy donors. Notes on this clone: The antigen remains undetermined.

Notes on the study in general: Fewer N-insertions (relative to the approximately 670-donor mean) were reportedly seen in an Asian-associated ancestry cluster in a later analysis.

Amplification used 60 Vbeta primers and 13 Jbeta primers. Libraries were prepared by immunoSEQ multiplex PCR; TCRdb keeps only in-frame clonotypes and omits some of them. The sample lists around 200,000 clones; roughly 80% were seen once. The CDR3 is made up of 15 amino acids. V was trimmed by 0 bases and J by 5 bases, leaving 11 bases between them. Germline loops: CDR1 MNHNY, CDR2 SVGAGI (reference sequence). The TCR comes from a woman aged 25 to 39 in good health and CMV-seropositive. Sample: PBMCs. The gene calls are TRBV6-6 and TRBJ2-1, with D perhaps TRBD2 (5 bases). For the CDR3, the DNA is TGTGCCAGCAGTTACTCACCGGAGGCGGACAATGAGCAGTTCTTC. Protein sequence: CASSYSPEADNEQFF.